Following are 13 T cell receptor beta chains from one sample sequenced in a study of blood T cell repertoires in COVID-19. Some clones are missing from TCRdb's copy, which holds only in-frame ones; the method was immunoSEQ multiplex PCR. There are 130,000 or so clones in the sample; roughly 83% occur only once, and roughly 3% lies in the top ten. Sequenced input: peripheral blood. Receptor source: a woman of 80 years or more with acute or convalescent COVID-19.

The chain combines TRBV2 with TRBJ2-3; possible D gene TRBD1, 6 bases. V lost 6 bases, J lost 5 bases, and 18 bases lay in between. Per germline, CDR1 SNHLY and CDR2 FYNNEI. CDR3 length: 15 amino acids. CDR3 sequence: CASSGQSHNLDTQYF. The CDR3 DNA reads as TGTGCCAGCAGCGGACAGTCGCACAACTTAGATACGCAGTATTTT.

This chain connects TRBV10-3 to TRBJ1-5, with 7 bases matching TRBD1. There are 14 residues in the CDR3. After removal of 6 bases from V and 3 bases from J, the junction contained 5 bases not matched to a gene. Germline V gene data show CDR1 as ENHRY and CDR2 as SYGVKD. The chain's CDR3 is CAISEQGYNQPQHF. DNA for the CDR3: TGTGCCATCAGCGAACAGGGGTACAATCAGCCCCAGCATTTT.

This sequence joins TRBV7-7 and TRBJ2-5; 11 bases are a match to TRBD2. The CDR3 sequence is 16 residues long. CDR1 is SSHAT, CDR2 FNYEAQ, per germline (reference sequence). The J segment lost 5 bases and the V segment lost 5 bases, leaving 10 bases of the junction unmatched. In nucleotides, the CDR3 is TGTGCCAGCAGCCCCGGGGTAGCGGGGGGGCAGGAGACCCAGTACTTC. It codes for CASSPGVAGGQETQYF.

This clone was seen a few times. The chain joins TRBV10-1 to TRBJ2-2, with 11 bases fitting TRBD2. The CDR3 sequence is 14 residues long. The germline V gene has CDR1 WNHNN and CDR2 SYGVQD (reference sequence). V lost 6 bases to trimming and J lost 4 bases; unmatched junction nucleotides: 1. CDR3: CASRGTSGTGELFF. In nucleotides, the CDR3 is TGCGCCAGCAGGGGGACTAGCGGCACCGGGGAGCTGTTTTTT.

This clone occurred once. The chain carries TRBV20-1 and TRBJ2-1; the D is unclear. V lost 3 bases, J lost 7 bases, and 7 bases lay in between. Germline V CDR1 and CDR2: DFQATT, SNEGSKA (reference sequence). The CDR3 totals 11 residues. DNA for the CDR3: TGCAGTGCTAGTAGAGAGAATGAGCAGTTCTTC. Translated, it gives CSASRENEQFF.

V usage is TRBV4-1 and J usage is TRBJ1-2, with TRBD1 matching over 8 bases. Germline lookup yields CDR1 MGHRA and CDR2 YSYEKL. The CDR3 extends over 15 amino acids. The V and J ends lost 3 bases and 8 bases, in that order; junction bases with no gene match: 11. The CDR3 region is CASSHEFDRGGGYTF. The CDR3 DNA reads TGCGCCAGCAGCCATGAGTTCGACAGGGGCGGGGGCTACACCTTC.

The chain combines TRBV27 with TRBJ2-1; 10 bases fit TRBD1. With 7 bases clipped from V and 2 bases from J, the junction kept 8 bases outside the gene matches. CDR3 length: 16 residues. Looked up from germline, CDR1 is MNHEY and CDR2 is SMNVEV (reference sequence). The CDR3 region has the DNA TGTGCCAGCACCCGGTTCGGGACAGGGGCCTACAATGAGCAGTTCTTC. This encodes CASTRFGTGAYNEQFF.

This chain connects TRBV5-4 to TRBJ1-1; 7 positions match TRBD1. Germline CDR1 and CDR2: SGHNT and YYREEE (reference sequence). This CDR3 contains 15 residues. V was clipped by 2 bases and J by 1 base; unmatched bases: 5. The CDR3 loop is CASSLTGDANTEAFF. The CDR3 DNA follows: TGTGCCAGCAGCTTAACAGGGGATGCGAACACTGAAGCTTTCTTT.

The gene calls are TRBV5-1 and TRBJ2-3; no definite D call. Trimming left V 4 bases short and J 0 bases short, with 6 bases between. The germline V gene encodes CDR1 SGHRS and CDR2 YFSETQ. The CDR3 consists of 13 residues. The CDR3 loop reads CASSPFSTDTQYF. As DNA, the CDR3 is TGCGCCAGCAGCCCCTTCAGCACAGATACGCAGTATTTT. Together with reference TRBV5-1 and TRBJ2-3, the CDR3 gives the full variable domain: KAGVTQTPRYLIKTRGQQVTLSCSPISGHRSVSWYQQTPGQGLQFLFEYFSETQRNKGNFPGRFSGRQFSNSRSEMNVSTLELGDSALYLCASSPFSTDTQYFGPGTRLTVL.

This chain uses TRBV3-1 (or the pseudogene TRBV3-2) with TRBJ2-5; D remains unclear. The CDR3 has 14 residues. Trimming took off 0 bases at V and 7 bases at J, with 12 bases between the two ends. Germline V CDR1 and CDR2: LGHDT, YNNKEL (reference sequence). CDR3 DNA sequence: TGTGCCAGCAGCCAAGAACTCAGGTTTGGGACCCAGTACTTC. This gives the protein CASSQELRFGTQYF.

This clone was counted between two and nine times. The J gene is TRBJ1-2, the V gene TRBV19; 8 bases match TRBD1. Germline trimming cut 3 bases from V and 6 bases from J; bases unmatched to any gene: 6. This CDR3 region has 14 residues. Per the germline V gene, CDR1 is LNHDA and CDR2 is SQIVND (reference sequence). CDR3 sequence: CASSMAQGANGYTF. CDR3 in DNA: TGTGCCAGTAGTATGGCGCAGGGGGCGAATGGCTACACCTTC.

The chain links TRBV13 to TRBJ1-2; D ambiguous. The CDR3 runs to 14 residues. Germline V CDR1 and CDR2: PRHDT, FYEKMQ (reference sequence). V was cut by 1 base and J by 8 bases, with 14 bases left in between. The CDR3 coding sequence is TGTGCCAGCAGCTTAGATGTGGGCGCCCACGGCTACACCTTC. This sequence encodes CASSLDVGAHGYTF.

The DNA of the CDR3 is TGCGCCAGCAGTCCAAAGAGGAAAGGGCCCCTTACGGGGGGCTACACCTTC. This gives the protein CASSPKRKGPLTGGYTF. The rearrangement uses TRBV23-1 and TRBJ1-2; D uncertain. TRBV23-1 is treated as an ORF (open reading frame) with a function not yet certain. The CDR3 totals 17 residues. V was cut by 4 bases and J by 8 bases, with 26 bases left in between.